This TCR beta chain came from a study of OX40 agonist ivuxolimab in advanced cancers. Study overall: Allowance was made for prior anti-PD-1, anti-PD-L1 or anti-CTLA-4 therapy, and about 40% had some.

Comment on this clone: One junction end disagrees with the germline gene, perhaps due to a read error. This specimen includes other DNA sequences encoding the same CDR3.

The CDR3 has 14 residues. Germline V gene data show CDR1 as MDHEN and CDR2 as SYDVKM. Clones were read by immunoSEQ multiplex PCR, and TCRdb kept only the in-frame ones, dropping some. Of 12,000 or so clones detected, around 74% appear once; the ten largest clones hold 30% to 45%. This receptor was identified in an adult with an advanced solid tumor such as melanoma, head and neck, liver or kidney cancer. The sequenced sample was CD4+ or CD8+ T cells sorted from blood, obtained in a trial of the OX40 agonist ivuxolimab. The V gene is TRBV28, the J gene TRBJ2-7; D is ambiguous. The CDR3 protein is CASSFESRQYEQYF. CDR3 DNA: TGTGCTAGCAGTTTTGAATCCAGGCAGTACGAGCAGTACTTC.